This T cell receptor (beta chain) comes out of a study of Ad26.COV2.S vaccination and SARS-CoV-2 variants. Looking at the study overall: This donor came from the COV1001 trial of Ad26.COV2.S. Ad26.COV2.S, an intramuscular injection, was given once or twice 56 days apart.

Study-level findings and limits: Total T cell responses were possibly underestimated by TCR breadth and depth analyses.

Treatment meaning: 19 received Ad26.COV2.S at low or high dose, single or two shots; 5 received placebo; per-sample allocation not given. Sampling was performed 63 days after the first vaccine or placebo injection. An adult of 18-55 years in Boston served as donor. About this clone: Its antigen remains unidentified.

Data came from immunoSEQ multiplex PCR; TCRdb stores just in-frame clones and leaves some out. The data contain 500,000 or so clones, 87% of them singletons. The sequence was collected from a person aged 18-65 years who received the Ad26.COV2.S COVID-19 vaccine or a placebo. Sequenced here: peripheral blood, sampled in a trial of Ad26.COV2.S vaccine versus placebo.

Here the CDR3 reads CASSQGQGSSYEQYF. CDR3 coding DNA: TGTGCCAGCAGCCAAGGACAGGGAAGCTCCTACGAGCAGTACTTC. The genes are TRBV16 and TRBJ2-7; TRBD1 aligns across 8 bases. Germline V lookup: CDR1 KGHSY, CDR2 FQNENV. The junction had 3 bases not matched to a gene; V was cut back by 2 bases and J by 0 bases. The CDR3 extends over 15 amino acids.